This T cell receptor (beta chain) is from a study of OX40 agonist ivuxolimab in advanced cancers. Study-wide context: Patients undergoing dose escalation presented with hepatocellular carcinoma, melanoma, renal cell or head and neck cancer. Three patients showed partial responses: one hepatocellular carcinoma and two cutaneous melanoma cases.

Some clones are missing from TCRdb's copy, which holds only in-frame ones; the method was immunoSEQ multiplex PCR. In the table there are about 64,000 clones, around 90% of which are singletons. Study-level points and caveats: In the 0.1 to 3.0 mg/kg range, CD4+ and CD8+ blood T cells had expanded clonally by week 6. Antigen specificity was not determined for the expanded peripheral T cells.

Comments on this clone: Its antigen is as yet unknown.

With V trimmed by 9 bases and J by 2 bases, 9 bases remained unmatched. This CDR3 comprises 14 residues. Looked up from germline, CDR1 is MDHEN and CDR2 is SYDVKM. The material sequenced was CD4+ or CD8+ T cells sorted from blood, taken in a trial of the OX40 agonist ivuxolimab. This chain connects TRBV28 to TRBJ2-7, with TRBD1 matching over 8 bases. This receptor was taken from an adult with an advanced solid tumor such as melanoma, head and neck, liver or kidney cancer. The CDR3 DNA sequence: TGTGCCAGTAAAGGGGCAGGGGGCCCCTACGAGCAGTACTTC. Translating gives CASKGAGGPYEQYF.